Listed below are T cell receptor beta chains from one sample, sequenced in a study of regulatory T cells in long-lasting Graves disease. TCRdb passed the multiplex PCR reads through MiXCR, listing each CDR3 protein once. The sample includes around 450,000 distinct CDR3 sequences, roughly 15% seen only once; the top ten take 10% to 15%. The same specimen was also included in a second study, on T cells in Graves' hyperthyroidism and ophthalmopathy.

Sequencing used peripheral blood mononuclear cells (PBMCs), obtained at new diagnosis, from a patient treated with antithyroid drugs. These receptors came from a man between 35 and 55 years old with Graves disease. Both conserved end residues are part of each CDR3. The D gene is left open where the match is weak. Size is omitted from some rows. Given values are once, few, many or a class for expanded clones.

v_gene: TRBV6-5
j_gene: TRBJ2-1
d_gene: -
abundance: -
CDR3nt: TGTGCCAGCAGTTACTTTCTAGCTAACAATGAGCAGTTCTTC
CDR3aa: CASSYFLANNEQFF

v_gene: TRBV5-1
j_gene: TRBJ2-5
d_gene: -
abundance: -
CDR3nt: TGCGCCAGCAATCAGGGGTGGCAAGAGACCCAGTACTTC
CDR3aa: CASNQGWQETQYF

v_gene: TRBV29-1
j_gene: TRBJ2-5
d_gene: TRBD1
abundance: -
CDR3nt: TGCAGCGTTGAACGCGCAACTCGACAGGGGGCGAAGACCCAGTACTTC
CDR3aa: CSVERATRQGAKTQYF

v_gene: TRBV20-1
j_gene: TRBJ2-7
d_gene: -
abundance: many
CDR3nt: TGCAGTGCTAGACCCACAGGGAGATACGAGCAGTACTTC
CDR3aa: CSARPTGRYEQYF

v_gene: TRBV27
j_gene: TRBJ2-5
d_gene: -
abundance: many
CDR3nt: TGTGCCAGCAGTTTACAGACAGAAACAGAGACCCAGTACTTC
CDR3aa: CASSLQTETETQYF

v_gene: TRBV29-1
j_gene: TRBJ2-1
d_gene: -
abundance: -
CDR3nt: TGCAGCGTTACTAGGATACGGGGCAATGAGCAGTTCTTC
CDR3aa: CSVTRIRGNEQFF

v_gene: TRBV20-1
j_gene: TRBJ1-5
d_gene: -
abundance: -
CDR3nt: TGCAGTGCTAGCTCCCCGTCGGCCCAGCATTTT
CDR3aa: CSASSPSAQHF

v_gene: TRBV6-1
j_gene: TRBJ1-6
d_gene: -
abundance: few
CDR3nt: TGTGCCAGCAGTGAAGTTGGGGCAAATAATTCACCCCTCCACTTT
CDR3aa: CASSEVGANNSPLHF

v_gene: TRBV6-5
j_gene: TRBJ2-5
d_gene: -
abundance: few
CDR3nt: TGTGCCAGCAGTTACTCCGTGGCTGTGGGGACCCAGTACTTC
CDR3aa: CASSYSVAVGTQYF

v_gene: TRBV30
j_gene: TRBJ1-2
d_gene: -
abundance: many
CDR3nt: TGTGCCTGGAGTGTACGGTCCCTGAGCGGCTACACCTTC
CDR3aa: CAWSVRSLSGYTF

v_gene: TRBV5-5
j_gene: TRBJ2-7
d_gene: -
abundance: few
CDR3nt: TGTGCCAGCAGCTCTGACAGGACCTCCTACGAGCAGTACTTC
CDR3aa: CASSSDRTSYEQYF

v_gene: TRBV12-3/TRBV12-4
j_gene: TRBJ2-1
d_gene: -
abundance: -
CDR3nt: TGTGCCAGCAGTTTCGGCCCGGCTCGGGAGCAGTTCTTC
CDR3aa: CASSFGPAREQFF

v_gene: TRBV12-3/TRBV12-4
j_gene: TRBJ2-1
d_gene: TRBD2
abundance: many
CDR3nt: TGTGCCAGCAGTTTACTTTCTAGCGGGAGGAATGAGCAGTTCTTC
CDR3aa: CASSLLSSGRNEQFF

v_gene: TRBV27
j_gene: TRBJ1-1
d_gene: TRBD1
abundance: once
CDR3nt: TGTGCCAGCAGTTTCAACACCGGGACAGGGAACACTGAAGCTTTCTTT
CDR3aa: CASSFNTGTGNTEAFF

v_gene: TRBV2
j_gene: TRBJ2-7
d_gene: TRBD2
abundance: many
CDR3nt: TGTGCCAGCATGTGTGACGCGGGGACTAAGACCGGCGAGCAGTACTTC
CDR3aa: CASMCDAGTKTGEQYF

v_gene: TRBV20-1
j_gene: TRBJ2-7
d_gene: -
abundance: -
CDR3nt: TGCAGTGCTAGAGAGACTGAATCCTACGAGCAGTACTTC
CDR3aa: CSARETESYEQYF

v_gene: TRBV5-5
j_gene: TRBJ2-2
d_gene: TRBD1
abundance: -
CDR3nt: TGTGCCAGCAGCCGGACAGGGATGGACACCGGGGAGCTGTTTTTT
CDR3aa: CASSRTGMDTGELFF

v_gene: TRBV28
j_gene: TRBJ1-3
d_gene: -
abundance: few
CDR3nt: TGTGCCAGCAGTTCCCGGGGATCCTTGAGGGGAAACACCATATATTTT
CDR3aa: CASSSRGSLRGNTIYF

v_gene: TRBV19
j_gene: TRBJ1-4
d_gene: -
abundance: -
CDR3nt: TGTGCCAGTAGTATCCGAGGGGACGAAAAACTGTTTTTT
CDR3aa: CASSIRGDEKLFF

v_gene: TRBV5-6
j_gene: TRBJ1-4
d_gene: -
abundance: -
CDR3nt: TGTGCCAGCAGCCCCGGGTACCCGTCTGAAAAACTGTTTTTT
CDR3aa: CASSPGYPSEKLFF

v_gene: TRBV29-1
j_gene: TRBJ2-2
d_gene: TRBD2
abundance: -
CDR3nt: TGCAGCGCTCAGAAGAGCGGGAGGGCCACCGGGGAGCTGTTTTTT
CDR3aa: CSAQKSGRATGELFF

v_gene: TRBV20-1
j_gene: TRBJ2-1
d_gene: -
abundance: -
CDR3nt: TGCAGTGCTCAGACGTGGCGGCGAACAGGGAATGAGCAGTTCTTC
CDR3aa: CSAQTWRRTGNEQFF

v_gene: TRBV19
j_gene: TRBJ2-7
d_gene: -
abundance: few
CDR3nt: TGTGCCAGTAGTATAGCCGACAGAGACTACGAGCAGTACTTC
CDR3aa: CASSIADRDYEQYF

v_gene: TRBV4-1
j_gene: TRBJ2-7
d_gene: TRBD2
abundance: once
CDR3nt: TGCGCCAGCAGCCAAGAGTCTAGCGGGAGAGGCGAGCAGTACTTC
CDR3aa: CASSQESSGRGEQYF

v_gene: TRBV27
j_gene: TRBJ1-5
d_gene: TRBD1
abundance: few
CDR3nt: TGTGCCAGCAGTGCTGGGACAGGGAGGAGGCCCCAGCATTTT
CDR3aa: CASSAGTGRRPQHF

v_gene: TRBV5-5
j_gene: TRBJ2-3
d_gene: TRBD2
abundance: many
CDR3nt: TGTGCCAGCAGCCCGCATGGACTAGCGGGGACAGATACGCAGTATTTT
CDR3aa: CASSPHGLAGTDTQYF

v_gene: TRBV3-1
j_gene: TRBJ1-2
d_gene: TRBD1
abundance: few
CDR3nt: TGTGCCAGCAGCCAAGATTCAGGGGGCTTAAGACCGAACTATGGCTACACCTTC
CDR3aa: CASSQDSGGLRPNYGYTF

v_gene: TRBV28
j_gene: TRBJ2-1
d_gene: -
abundance: many
CDR3nt: TGTGCCAGCAGGCTGGCGACAGGTTCCGGGGACTACTCCAATGAGCAGTTCTTC
CDR3aa: CASRLATGSGDYSNEQFF

v_gene: TRBV6-2/TRBV6-3
j_gene: TRBJ2-7
d_gene: -
abundance: few
CDR3nt: TGTGCCAGCAGTTACTCGGGCTTTTCGGGGGGCAGTTCCTACGAGCAGTACTTC
CDR3aa: CASSYSGFSGGSSYEQYF

v_gene: TRBV10-3
j_gene: TRBJ2-1
d_gene: TRBD2
abundance: many
CDR3nt: TGTGCCATCAGTGATCTAGCGGGGCTGGGGGAGCAGTTCTTC
CDR3aa: CAISDLAGLGEQFF

v_gene: TRBV2
j_gene: TRBJ2-5
d_gene: TRBD2
abundance: many
CDR3nt: TGTGCCAGCAGTGAAGAACGGCTAGCGGAGGAGACCCAGTACTTC
CDR3aa: CASSEERLAEETQYF

v_gene: TRBV7-2
j_gene: TRBJ2-5
d_gene: TRBD2
abundance: -
CDR3nt: TGTGCCAGCAGCTCTGTTGGGACTAGCTCGCGAGAGACCCAGTACTTC
CDR3aa: CASSSVGTSSRETQYF

v_gene: TRBV29-1
j_gene: TRBJ2-7
d_gene: -
abundance: -
CDR3nt: TGCAGCGTTGAAGGGTGGGCTGAACAACCCTACGAGCAGTACTTC
CDR3aa: CSVEGWAEQPYEQYF

v_gene: TRBV28
j_gene: TRBJ2-1
d_gene: -
abundance: many
CDR3nt: TGTGCCAGCAGTTTATCGGCCGATCCTCATGAGCAGTTCTTC
CDR3aa: CASSLSADPHEQFF

v_gene: TRBV30
j_gene: TRBJ1-6
d_gene: -
abundance: few
CDR3nt: TGTGCCTGGAGTGTCGGGTTCTCCTATAATTCACCCCTCCACTTT
CDR3aa: CAWSVGFSYNSPLHF

v_gene: TRBV9
j_gene: TRBJ2-1
d_gene: -
abundance: many
CDR3nt: TGTGCCAGCAGCGTAGGGACTGGCTACAATGAGCAGTTCTTC
CDR3aa: CASSVGTGYNEQFF

v_gene: TRBV19
j_gene: TRBJ2-1
d_gene: TRBD2
abundance: -
CDR3nt: TGTGCCAGTAGTATCCAGCCTAGCGGCTTAGGGTATGAGCAGTTCTTC
CDR3aa: CASSIQPSGLGYEQFF

v_gene: TRBV28
j_gene: TRBJ1-4
d_gene: -
abundance: many
CDR3nt: TGTGCCAGCAGTTTTGGGACAAGAGATGAAAAACTGTTTTTT
CDR3aa: CASSFGTRDEKLFF

v_gene: TRBV5-1
j_gene: TRBJ1-1
d_gene: -
abundance: -
CDR3nt: TGCGCCAGCAGCTTGGTCACAGAACACAAAGCTTTCTTT
CDR3aa: CASSLVTEHKAFF

v_gene: TRBV20-1
j_gene: TRBJ2-7
d_gene: TRBD2
abundance: many
CDR3nt: TGCAGTGCTCCGTCTAGCGGGAGCCCCACGTGGGAGCAGTACTTC
CDR3aa: CSAPSSGSPTWEQYF

v_gene: TRBV18
j_gene: TRBJ2-3
d_gene: -
abundance: many
CDR3nt: TGTGCCAGCTCACAGGGCGCAGATACGCAGTATTTT
CDR3aa: CASSQGADTQYF

v_gene: TRBV29-1
j_gene: TRBJ1-1
d_gene: -
abundance: few
CDR3nt: TGCAGCGGTCGACAAACGAACACTGAAGCTTTCTTT
CDR3aa: CSGRQTNTEAFF

v_gene: TRBV12-3/TRBV12-4
j_gene: TRBJ2-2
d_gene: -
abundance: few
CDR3nt: TGTGCCAGCAGTCGTAGGATTGGGGAGCTGTTTTTT
CDR3aa: CASSRRIGELFF

v_gene: TRBV7-9
j_gene: TRBJ2-7
d_gene: -
abundance: many
CDR3nt: TGTGCCAGCAGCTTAGGTCATGGCAGCTCCTACGAGCAGTACTTC
CDR3aa: CASSLGHGSSYEQYF

v_gene: TRBV6-1
j_gene: TRBJ2-5
d_gene: TRBD2
abundance: few
CDR3nt: TGTGCCAGCAAAATAGCGGGAGGGGGGGAGACCCAGTACTTC
CDR3aa: CASKIAGGGETQYF